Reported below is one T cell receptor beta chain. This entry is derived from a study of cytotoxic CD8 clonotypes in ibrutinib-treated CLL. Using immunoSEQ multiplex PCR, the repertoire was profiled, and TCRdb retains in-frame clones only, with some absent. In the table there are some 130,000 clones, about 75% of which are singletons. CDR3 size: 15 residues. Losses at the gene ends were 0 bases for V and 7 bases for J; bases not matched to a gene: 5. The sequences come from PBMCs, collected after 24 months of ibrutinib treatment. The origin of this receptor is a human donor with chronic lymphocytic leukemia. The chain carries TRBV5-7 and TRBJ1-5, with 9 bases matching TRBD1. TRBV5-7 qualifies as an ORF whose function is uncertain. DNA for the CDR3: TGTGCCAGCAGCTTGGCACAGGGGGCCGGGCAGCCCCAGCATTTT. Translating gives CASSLAQGAGQPQHF.